Listed below are T cell receptor beta chains from one sample, sequenced in a study of CD4 T cells in relation to SARS-CoV-2 and coronaviruses. These TCRs are of unknown antigen specificity. Method: immunoSEQ multiplex PCR; TCRdb's copy keeps in-frame clones and lacks some. The table includes about 18,000 clones, over 65% detected once. Sequencing was performed on CD4+ T cells from PBMCs, cultured in vitro. The receptor set was obtained from a human donor in good health. Each CDR3 is given with its conserved first and last residue. The D gene is left open where the match is weak. Size values are once, few and many counts, or a class for expanded clones, and some rows have none.

J,V,D,size,CDR3,DNA
TRBJ2-2,TRBV5-4,TRBD2,.,CASSLGTSGIGELFF,TGTGCCAGCAGCTTAGGGACTAGCGGGATAGGGGAGCTGTTTTTT
TRBJ2-1,TRBV24-1,TRBD1,.,CATSVAGGVDEQFF,TGTGCCACCAGTGTAGCAGGGGGCGTGGATGAGCAGTTCTTC
TRBJ2-1,TRBV6-5,TRBD1,.,CASRQGAPDNEQFF,TGTGCCAGCCGACAGGGGGCGCCCGACAATGAGCAGTTCTTC
TRBJ1-2,TRBV7-3,TRBD1,.,CASSPGQGEGYTF,TGTGCCAGCAGCCCCGGACAGGGGGAGGGCTACACCTTC
TRBJ2-7,TRBV5-1,.,.,CASSWDSEDYEQYF,TGCGCCAGCAGCTGGGACTCGGAGGACTACGAGCAGTACTTC
TRBJ1-6,TRBV7-8,.,few,CASSLALYNSPLHF,TGTGCCAGCAGCTTAGCGCTGTATAATTCACCCCTCCACTTT
TRBJ1-2,TRBV29-1,.,.,CSVGDVSGYTF,TGCAGCGTTGGGGACGTTAGTGGCTACACCTTC
TRBJ2-3,TRBV28,.,.,CASSYPGVNTQYF,TGTGCCAGCAGTTATCCGGGGGTAAATACGCAGTATTTT
TRBJ1-2,TRBV6-6,.,.,CASTGLGGYTF,TGTGCCAGCACAGGGCTTGGTGGCTACACCTTC
TRBJ2-3,TRBV20-1,.,.,CSGRGADTQYF,TGCAGTGGGCGTGGCGCAGATACGCAGTATTTT
TRBJ2-2,TRBV7-3,.,.,CASSLNGETGELFF,TGTGCCAGCAGCTTAAACGGGGAAACCGGGGAGCTGTTTTTT
TRBJ2-1,TRBV30,.,.,CAWSRKGAAHNEQFF,TGTGCCTGGAGCCGCAAAGGGGCAGCCCACAATGAGCAGTTCTTC
TRBJ1-2,TRBV4-1,.,.,CASSPPRGVGVDYGYTF,TGCGCCAGCAGCCCTCCCCGAGGAGTGGGGGTAGACTATGGCTACACCTTC
TRBJ1-4,TRBV19,.,few,CASSDRRNRDQKLFF,TGTGCCAGTAGCGATAGGCGGAACCGGGACCAGAAACTGTTTTTT
TRBJ2-2,TRBV5-1,TRBD2,.,CASSGREGGELFF,TGCGCCAGCAGCGGCAGGGAGGGCGGGGAGCTGTTTTTT
TRBJ2-5,TRBV7-3,TRBD2,few,CASSLTPTSGRETQYF,TGTGCCAGCAGCTTAACGCCGACTAGCGGGAGAGAGACCCAGTACTTC
TRBJ1-5,TRBV19,.,.,CATRVPGRGDNQPQHF,TGTGCCACAAGGGTACCTGGCCGAGGGGACAATCAGCCCCAGCATTTT
TRBJ2-5,TRBV5-1,.,.,CASSNPWEVQETQYF,TGCGCCAGCAGTAACCCCTGGGAGGTACAAGAGACCCAGTACTTC